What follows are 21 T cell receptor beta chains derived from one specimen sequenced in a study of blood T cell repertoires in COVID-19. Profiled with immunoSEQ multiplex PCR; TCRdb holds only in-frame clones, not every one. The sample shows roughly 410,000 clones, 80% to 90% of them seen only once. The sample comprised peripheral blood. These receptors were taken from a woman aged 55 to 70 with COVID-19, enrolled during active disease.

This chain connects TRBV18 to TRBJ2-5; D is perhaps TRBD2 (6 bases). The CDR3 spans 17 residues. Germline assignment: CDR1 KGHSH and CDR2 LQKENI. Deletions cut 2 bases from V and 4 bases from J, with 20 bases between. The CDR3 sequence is CASSPRSGGEWGETQYF. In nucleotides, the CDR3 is TGTGCCAGCTCACCAAGGTCCGGGGGAGAGTGGGGAGAGACCCAGTACTTC.

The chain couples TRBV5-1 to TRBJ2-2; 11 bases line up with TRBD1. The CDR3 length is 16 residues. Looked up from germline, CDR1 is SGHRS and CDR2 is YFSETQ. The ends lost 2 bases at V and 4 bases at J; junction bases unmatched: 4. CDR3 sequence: CASSFIGTGGTGELFF. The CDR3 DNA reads TGCGCCAGCAGCTTTATAGGGACAGGGGGCACCGGGGAGCTGTTTTTT. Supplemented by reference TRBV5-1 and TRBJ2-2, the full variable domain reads KAGVTQTPRYLIKTRGQQVTLSCSPISGHRSVSWYQQTPGQGLQFLFEYFSETQRNKGNFPGRFSGRQFSNSRSEMNVSTLELGDSALYLCASSFIGTGGTGELFFGEGSRLTVL.

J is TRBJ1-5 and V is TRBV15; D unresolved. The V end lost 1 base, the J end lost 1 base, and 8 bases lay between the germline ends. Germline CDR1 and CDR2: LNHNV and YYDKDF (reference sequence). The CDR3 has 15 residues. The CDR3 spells CATSRGEMSNQPQHF. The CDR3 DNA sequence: TGTGCCACCAGCAGAGGCGAAATGAGCAATCAGCCCCAGCATTTT.

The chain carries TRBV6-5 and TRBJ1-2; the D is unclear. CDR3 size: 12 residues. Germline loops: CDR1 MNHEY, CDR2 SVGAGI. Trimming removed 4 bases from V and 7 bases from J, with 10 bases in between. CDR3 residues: CASSSGVGGYTF. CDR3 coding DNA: TGTGCCAGCAGTTCCGGGGTTGGTGGCTACACCTTC.

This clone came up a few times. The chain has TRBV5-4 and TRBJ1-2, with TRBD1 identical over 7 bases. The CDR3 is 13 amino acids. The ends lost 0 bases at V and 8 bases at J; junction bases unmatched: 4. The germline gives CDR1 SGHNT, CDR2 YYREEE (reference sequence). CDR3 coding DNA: TGTGCCAGCAGCTTGGAAGGGGGCCGAGGCTACACCTTC. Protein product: CASSLEGGRGYTF.

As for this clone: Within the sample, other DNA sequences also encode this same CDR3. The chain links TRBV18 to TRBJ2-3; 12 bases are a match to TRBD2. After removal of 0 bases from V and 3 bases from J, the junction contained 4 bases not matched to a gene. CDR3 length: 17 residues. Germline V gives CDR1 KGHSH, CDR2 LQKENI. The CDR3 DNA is TGTGCCAGCTCACCACCTGGCCTAGCGGGGGGGACAGATACGCAGTATTTT. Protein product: CASSPPGLAGGTDTQYF.

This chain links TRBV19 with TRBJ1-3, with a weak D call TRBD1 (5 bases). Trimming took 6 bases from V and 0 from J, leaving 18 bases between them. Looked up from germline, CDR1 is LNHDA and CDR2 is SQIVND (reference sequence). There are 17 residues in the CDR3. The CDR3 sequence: CASSPTEAVLSGNTIYF. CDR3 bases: TGTGCCAGTAGCCCGACAGAAGCTGTACTCTCTGGAAACACCATATATTTT.

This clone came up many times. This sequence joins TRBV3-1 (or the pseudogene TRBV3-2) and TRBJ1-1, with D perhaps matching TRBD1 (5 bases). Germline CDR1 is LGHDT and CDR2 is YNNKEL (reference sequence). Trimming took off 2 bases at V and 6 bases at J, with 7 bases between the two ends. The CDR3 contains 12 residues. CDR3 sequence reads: CASSQQGAEAFF. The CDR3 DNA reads TGTGCCAGCAGCCAACAGGGTGCTGAAGCTTTCTTT.

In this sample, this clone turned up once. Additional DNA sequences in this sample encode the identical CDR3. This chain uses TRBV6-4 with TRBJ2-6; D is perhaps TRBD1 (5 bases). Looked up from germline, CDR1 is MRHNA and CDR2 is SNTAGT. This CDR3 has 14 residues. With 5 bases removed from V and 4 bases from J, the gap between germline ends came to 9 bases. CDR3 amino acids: CASSQGSGANVLTF. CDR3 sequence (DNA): TGTGCCAGCAGTCAGGGTTCGGGGGCCAACGTCCTGACTTTC.

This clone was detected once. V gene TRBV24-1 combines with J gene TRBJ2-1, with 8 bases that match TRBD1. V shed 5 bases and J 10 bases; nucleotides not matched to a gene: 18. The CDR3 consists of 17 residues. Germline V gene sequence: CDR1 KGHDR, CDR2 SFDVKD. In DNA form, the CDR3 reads TGTGCCACCAGTGCGTCGTATGGACAGGGCGGTCTAGAAGAGCAGTTCTTC. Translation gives CATSASYGQGGLEEQFF.

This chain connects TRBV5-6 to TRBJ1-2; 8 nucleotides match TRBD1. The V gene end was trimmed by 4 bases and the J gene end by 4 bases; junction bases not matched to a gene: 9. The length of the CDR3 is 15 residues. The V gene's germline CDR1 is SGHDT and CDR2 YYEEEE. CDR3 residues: CASSAHGRGPYGYTF. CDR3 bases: TGTGCCAGCAGCGCACACGGCAGGGGGCCCTATGGCTACACCTTC.

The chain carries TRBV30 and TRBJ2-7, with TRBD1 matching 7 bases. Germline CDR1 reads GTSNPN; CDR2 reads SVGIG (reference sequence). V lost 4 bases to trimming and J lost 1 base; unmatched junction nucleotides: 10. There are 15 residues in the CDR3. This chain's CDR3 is CAWKPADRLSYEQYF. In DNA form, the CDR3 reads TGTGCCTGGAAGCCCGCGGACAGGTTATCCTACGAGCAGTACTTC.

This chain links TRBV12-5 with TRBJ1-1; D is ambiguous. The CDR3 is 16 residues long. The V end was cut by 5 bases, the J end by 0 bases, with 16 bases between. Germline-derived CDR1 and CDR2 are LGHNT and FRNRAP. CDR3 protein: CASGPRIVGVNTEAFF. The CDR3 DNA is TGTGCTAGTGGTCCCCGGATCGTCGGGGTGAACACTGAAGCTTTCTTT.

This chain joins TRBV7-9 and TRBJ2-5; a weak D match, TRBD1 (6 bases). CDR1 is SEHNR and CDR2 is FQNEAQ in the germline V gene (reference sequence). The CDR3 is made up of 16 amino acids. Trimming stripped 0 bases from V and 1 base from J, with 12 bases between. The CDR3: CASSLAQGHLQETQYF. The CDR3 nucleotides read TGTGCCAGCAGCTTAGCGCAGGGACATCTCCAAGAGACCCAGTACTTC.

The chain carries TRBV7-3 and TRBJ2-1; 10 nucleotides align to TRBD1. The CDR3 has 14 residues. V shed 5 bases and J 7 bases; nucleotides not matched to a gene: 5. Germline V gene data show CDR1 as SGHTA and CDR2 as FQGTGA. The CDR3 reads CASSQDRGWNEQFF. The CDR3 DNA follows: TGTGCCAGCAGCCAGGACAGGGGGTGGAATGAGCAGTTCTTC.

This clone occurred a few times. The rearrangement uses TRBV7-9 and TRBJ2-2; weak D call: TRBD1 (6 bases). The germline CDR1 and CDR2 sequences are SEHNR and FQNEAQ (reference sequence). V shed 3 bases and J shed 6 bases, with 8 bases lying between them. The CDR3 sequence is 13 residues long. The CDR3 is CASSFKGAGELFF. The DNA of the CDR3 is TGTGCCAGCAGCTTCAAGGGGGCCGGGGAGCTGTTTTTT.

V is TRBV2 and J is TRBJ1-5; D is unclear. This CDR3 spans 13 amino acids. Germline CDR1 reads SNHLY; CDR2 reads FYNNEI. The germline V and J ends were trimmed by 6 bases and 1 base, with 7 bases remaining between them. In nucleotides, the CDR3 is TGTGCCAGCAGGGGAGAGAGCAATCAGCCCCAGCATTTT. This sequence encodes CASRGESNQPQHF.

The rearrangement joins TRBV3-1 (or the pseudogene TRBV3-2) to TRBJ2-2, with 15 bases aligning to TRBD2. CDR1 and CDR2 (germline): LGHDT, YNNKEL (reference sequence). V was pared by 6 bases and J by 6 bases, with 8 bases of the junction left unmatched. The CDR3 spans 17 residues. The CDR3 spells CASRGLAGGQGAGELFF. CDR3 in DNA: TGTGCCAGCAGGGGACTAGCGGGGGGACAAGGGGCCGGGGAGCTGTTTTTT.

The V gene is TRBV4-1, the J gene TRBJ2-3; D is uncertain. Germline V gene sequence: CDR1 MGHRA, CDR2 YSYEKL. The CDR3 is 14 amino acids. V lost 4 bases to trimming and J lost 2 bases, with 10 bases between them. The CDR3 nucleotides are TGCGCCAGCAGCCCCAGGATTAACACAGATACGCAGTATTTT. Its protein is CASSPRINTDTQYF.

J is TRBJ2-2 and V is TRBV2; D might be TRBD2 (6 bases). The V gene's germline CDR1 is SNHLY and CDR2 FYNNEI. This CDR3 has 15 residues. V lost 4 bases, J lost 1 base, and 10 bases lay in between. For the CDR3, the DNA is TGTGCCAGCAGTGCCGGGACTCTGAACACCGGGGAGCTGTTTTTT. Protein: CASSAGTLNTGELFF.

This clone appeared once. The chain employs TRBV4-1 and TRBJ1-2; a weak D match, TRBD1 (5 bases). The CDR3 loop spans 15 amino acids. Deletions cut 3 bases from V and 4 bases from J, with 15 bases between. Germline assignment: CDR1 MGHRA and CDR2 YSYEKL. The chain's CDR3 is CASSHLPPGPYGYTF. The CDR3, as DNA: TGCGCCAGCAGCCACCTTCCCCCAGGGCCCTATGGCTACACCTTC.